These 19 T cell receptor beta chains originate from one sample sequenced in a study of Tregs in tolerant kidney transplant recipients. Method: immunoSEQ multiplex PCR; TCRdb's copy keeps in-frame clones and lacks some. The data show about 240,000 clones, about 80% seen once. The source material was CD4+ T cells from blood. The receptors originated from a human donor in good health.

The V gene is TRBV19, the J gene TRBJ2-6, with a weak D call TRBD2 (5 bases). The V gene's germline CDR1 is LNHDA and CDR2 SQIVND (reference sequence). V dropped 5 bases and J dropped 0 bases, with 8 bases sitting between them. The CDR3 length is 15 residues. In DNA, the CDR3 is TGTGCCAGTAGTCCCGGGAACTCTGGGGCCAACGTCCTGACTTTC. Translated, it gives CASSPGNSGANVLTF.

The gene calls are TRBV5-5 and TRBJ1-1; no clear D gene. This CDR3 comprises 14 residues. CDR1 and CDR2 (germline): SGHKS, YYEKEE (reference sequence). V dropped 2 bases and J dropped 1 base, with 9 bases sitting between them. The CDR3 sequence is CASSFSWKNTEAFF. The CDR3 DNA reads TGTGCCAGCAGCTTTTCCTGGAAGAACACTGAAGCTTTCTTT.

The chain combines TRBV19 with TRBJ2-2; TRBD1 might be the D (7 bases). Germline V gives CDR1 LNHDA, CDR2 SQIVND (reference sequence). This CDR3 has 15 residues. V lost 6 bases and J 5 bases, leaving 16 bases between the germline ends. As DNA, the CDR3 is TGTGCCAGTAGCCAGACAGGGCGGGAAACCGGGGAGCTGTTTTTT. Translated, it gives CASSQTGRETGELFF.

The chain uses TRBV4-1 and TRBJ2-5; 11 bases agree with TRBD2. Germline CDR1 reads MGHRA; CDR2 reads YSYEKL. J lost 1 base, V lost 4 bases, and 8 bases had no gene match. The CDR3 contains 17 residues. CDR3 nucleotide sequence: TGCGCCAGCAGCCCCCAGGGTAGCGGGAGGGCCCAAGAGACCCAGTACTTC. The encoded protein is CASSPQGSGRAQETQYF.

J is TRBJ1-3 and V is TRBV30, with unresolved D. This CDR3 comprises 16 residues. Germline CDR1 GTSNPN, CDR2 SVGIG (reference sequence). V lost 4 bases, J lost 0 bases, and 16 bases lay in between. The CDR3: CAWTRNPGVSGNTIYF. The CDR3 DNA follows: TGTGCCTGGACTAGGAACCCGGGCGTCTCTGGAAACACCATATATTTT.

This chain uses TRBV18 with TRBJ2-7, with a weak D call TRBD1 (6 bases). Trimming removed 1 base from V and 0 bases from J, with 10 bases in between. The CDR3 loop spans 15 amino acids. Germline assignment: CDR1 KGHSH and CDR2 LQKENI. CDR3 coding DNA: TGTGCCAGCTCACCACGGACAGAGGGCTCCTACGAGCAGTACTTC. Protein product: CASSPRTEGSYEQYF.

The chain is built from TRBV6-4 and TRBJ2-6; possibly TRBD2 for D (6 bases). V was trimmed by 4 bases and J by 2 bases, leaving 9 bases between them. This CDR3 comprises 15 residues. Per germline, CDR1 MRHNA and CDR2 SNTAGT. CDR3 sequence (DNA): TGTGCCAGCAGTGGGGGCGGGACTGGGGCCAACGTCCTGACTTTC. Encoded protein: CASSGGGTGANVLTF.

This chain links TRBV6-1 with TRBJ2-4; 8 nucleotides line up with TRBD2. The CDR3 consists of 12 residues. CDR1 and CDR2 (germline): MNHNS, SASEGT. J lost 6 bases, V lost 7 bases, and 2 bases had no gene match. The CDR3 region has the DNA TGTGCCAGCACAGCGGGGGCAAACATTCAGTACTTC. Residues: CASTAGANIQYF.

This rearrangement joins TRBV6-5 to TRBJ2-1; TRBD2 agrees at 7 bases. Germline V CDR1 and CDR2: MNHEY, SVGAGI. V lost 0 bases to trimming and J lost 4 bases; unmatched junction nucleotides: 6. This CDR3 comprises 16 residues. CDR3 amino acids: CASSYSGRGGYNEQFF. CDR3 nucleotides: TGTGCCAGCAGTTACTCGGGAAGGGGAGGGTACAATGAGCAGTTCTTC.

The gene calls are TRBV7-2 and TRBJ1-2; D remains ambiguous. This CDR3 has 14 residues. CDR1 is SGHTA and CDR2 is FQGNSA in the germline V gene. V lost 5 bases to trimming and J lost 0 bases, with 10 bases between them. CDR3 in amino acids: CASSPDTANYGYTF. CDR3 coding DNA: TGTGCCAGCAGCCCCGACACGGCTAACTATGGCTACACCTTC.

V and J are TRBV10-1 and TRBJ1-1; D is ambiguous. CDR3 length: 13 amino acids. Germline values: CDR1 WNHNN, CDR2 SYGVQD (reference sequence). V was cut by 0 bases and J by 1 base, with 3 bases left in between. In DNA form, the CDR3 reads TGCGCCAGCAGTGAGTCCTGGAACACTGAAGCTTTCTTT. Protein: CASSESWNTEAFF.

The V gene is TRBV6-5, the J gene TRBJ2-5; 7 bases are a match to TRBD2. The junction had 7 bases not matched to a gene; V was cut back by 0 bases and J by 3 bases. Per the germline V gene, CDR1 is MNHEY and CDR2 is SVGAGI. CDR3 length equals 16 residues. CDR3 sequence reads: CASSYSTAGGKETQYF. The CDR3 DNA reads TGTGCCAGCAGTTACTCCACCGCCGGGGGGAAAGAGACCCAGTACTTC.

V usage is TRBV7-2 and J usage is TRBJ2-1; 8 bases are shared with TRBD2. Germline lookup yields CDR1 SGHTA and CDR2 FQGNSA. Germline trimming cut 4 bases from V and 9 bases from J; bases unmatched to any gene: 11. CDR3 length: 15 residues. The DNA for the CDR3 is TGTGCCAGCAGCTCCCGGACTAGCATCCCCGGTGAGCAGTTCTTC. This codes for CASSSRTSIPGEQFF.

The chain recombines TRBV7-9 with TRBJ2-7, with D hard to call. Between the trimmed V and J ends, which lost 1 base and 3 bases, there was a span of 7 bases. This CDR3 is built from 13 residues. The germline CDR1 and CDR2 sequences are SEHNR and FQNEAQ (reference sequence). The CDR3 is CASSLGIHYEQYF. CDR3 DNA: TGTGCCAGCAGCTTAGGAATACACTACGAGCAGTACTTC.

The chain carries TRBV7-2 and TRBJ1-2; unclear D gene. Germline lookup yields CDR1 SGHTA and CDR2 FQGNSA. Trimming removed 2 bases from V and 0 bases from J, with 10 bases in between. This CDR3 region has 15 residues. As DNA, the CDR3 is TGTGCCAGCAGCTTAAATTGGCACCCTAACTATGGCTACACCTTC. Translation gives CASSLNWHPNYGYTF. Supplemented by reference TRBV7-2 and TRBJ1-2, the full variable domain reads GAGVSQSPSNKVTEKGKDVELRCDPISGHTALYWYRQSLGQGLEFLIYFQGNSAPDKSGLPSDRFSAERTGGSVSTLTIQRTQQEDSAVYLCASSLNWHPNYGYTFGSGTRLTVV.

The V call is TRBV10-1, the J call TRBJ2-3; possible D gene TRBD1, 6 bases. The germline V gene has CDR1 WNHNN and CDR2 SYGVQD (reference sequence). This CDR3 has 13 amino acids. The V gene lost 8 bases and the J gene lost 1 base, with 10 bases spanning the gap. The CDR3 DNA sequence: TGCGCCAGCCAGGGGTGGGGCACAGATACGCAGTATTTT. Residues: CASQGWGTDTQYF.

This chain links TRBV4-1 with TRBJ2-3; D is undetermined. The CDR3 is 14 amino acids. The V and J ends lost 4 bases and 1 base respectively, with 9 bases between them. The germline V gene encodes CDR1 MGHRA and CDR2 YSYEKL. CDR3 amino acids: CASSLPTGTDTQYF. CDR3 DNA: TGCGCCAGCAGCCTCCCAACGGGCACAGATACGCAGTATTTT.

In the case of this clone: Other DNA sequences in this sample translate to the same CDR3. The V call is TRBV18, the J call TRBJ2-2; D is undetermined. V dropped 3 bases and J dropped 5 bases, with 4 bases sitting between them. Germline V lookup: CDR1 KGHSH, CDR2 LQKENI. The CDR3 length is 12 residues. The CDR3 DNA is TGTGCCAGCTCACCCAGGACCGGGGAGCTGTTTTTT. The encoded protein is CASSPRTGELFF.

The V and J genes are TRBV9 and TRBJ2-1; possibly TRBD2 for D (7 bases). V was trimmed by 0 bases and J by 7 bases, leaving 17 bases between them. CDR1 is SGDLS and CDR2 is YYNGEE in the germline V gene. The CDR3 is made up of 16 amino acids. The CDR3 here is CASSVVGGGKGNEQFF. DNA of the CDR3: TGTGCCAGCAGCGTAGTAGGGGGAGGGAAGGGTAATGAGCAGTTCTTC.